This T cell receptor (beta chain) was sequenced in a study of cytomegalovirus exposure and HLA in healthy donors. This CDR3 has 13 amino acids. Germline CDR1 reads SGHRS; CDR2 reads YFSETQ. The V gene end was trimmed by 4 bases and the J gene end by 2 bases; junction bases not matched to a gene: 3. Amplification used 60 Vbeta primers and 13 Jbeta primers. Using immunoSEQ multiplex PCR, the repertoire was profiled, and TCRdb retains in-frame clones only, with some absent. This sample has under 200,000 clones; over 65% occur once, and the top ten carry about 2.6%. The chain employs TRBV5-1 and TRBJ2-7; 7 positions match TRBD1. The receptor was isolated from a woman between 50 and 59 years old in good health and CMV-seropositive. The sample taken for sequencing was PBMCs. The CDR3 loop is CASSTGDPYEQYF. CDR3 DNA sequence: TGCGCCAGCAGCACAGGGGACCCCTACGAGCAGTACTTC.